The 10 T cell receptor beta chains reported below all come from one sample, sequenced in a study of CD8 T cells in Susac syndrome. Random hexamers served to reverse transcribe about 0.5 to 1 ug RNA. TCRdb itself ran the immunoSEQ multiplex PCR reads through MiXCR, one entry per CDR3 protein. The data contain about 210,000 distinct CDR3 sequences, roughly 95% of them seen just once; the ten biggest clones take up approximately 0.094%. Sample: CD4+ T cells from PBMCs. These receptors all come from a human donor in good health.

This clonotype was observed once. One end of the junction fails to match germline, which may point to a read error. The chain combines TRBV11-2 with TRBJ2-3, with a weak D call TRBD2 (5 bases). The CDR3 extends over 14 amino acids. CDR1 and CDR2 from the germline V gene are SGHAT and FQNNGV. The CDR3: CASSFPPSTYTQYF. CDR3 nucleotide sequence: TGTGCCAGCAGCTTCCCTCCTAGCACATATACGCAGTATTTT. Filled out from reference TRBV11-2 and TRBJ2-3, the complete variable domain reads EAGVAQSPRYKIIEKRQSVAFWCNPISGHATLYWYQQILGQGPKLLIQFQNNGVVDDSQLPKDRFSAERLKGVDSTLKIQPAKLEDSAVYLCASSFPPSTYTQYFGPGTRLTVL.

J is TRBJ2-3 and V is TRBV20-1, with 11 positions matching TRBD1. V trimming: 4 bases; J trimming: 4 bases; junction bases outside the gene matches: 1. The germline CDR1 and CDR2 sequences are DFQATT and SNEGSKA (reference sequence). CDR3 length: 13 residues. The CDR3, as DNA: TGCAGTGCTAAGGGACAGGGGGCAGATACGCAGTATTTT. The encoded protein is CSAKGQGADTQYF.

V and J are TRBV7-2 and TRBJ2-2; the match to TRBD1 covers 8 bases. CDR3 length: 17 amino acids. Trimming removed 1 base from V and 3 bases from J; junction bases left unmatched: 7. Germline loops: CDR1 SGHTA, CDR2 FQGNSA. For the CDR3, the DNA is TGTGCCAGCAGCTTAGGTCAGGGGGCGAGGTACACCGGGGAGCTGTTTTTT. It translates to CASSLGQGARYTGELFF.

About this clonotype: A junction boundary mismatches the germline segment, possibly from a read error. The rearrangement joins TRBV15 to TRBJ1-2; D ambiguous. The CDR3 contains 9 residues. Germline lookup yields CDR1 LNHNV and CDR2 YYDKDF (reference sequence). The CDR3 reads CATSSSEPF. CDR3 DNA: TGTGCCACCAGCAGTTCCGAGCCCTTC.

The chain has TRBV27 and TRBJ2-1; 9 bases are shared with TRBD1. The germline V gene has CDR1 MNHEY and CDR2 SMNVEV (reference sequence). The trim removed 3 bases at V and 2 bases at J, leaving 2 bases unmatched. The CDR3 spans 15 residues. CDR3 DNA sequence: TGTGCCAGCAGTTTCCGGGACAGGGCCTACAATGAGCAGTTCTTC. It is translated as CASSFRDRAYNEQFF.

The chain carries TRBV7-9 and TRBJ2-1; possibly TRBD2 for D (6 bases). Trimming removed 4 bases from V and 10 bases from J, with 14 bases in between. The CDR3 spans 13 residues. Germline V gene sequence: CDR1 SEHNR, CDR2 FQNEAQ (reference sequence). The CDR3 loop is CASSSPDSGEQFF. The CDR3 nucleotides read TGTGCCAGCAGCTCCCCGGATAGCGGCGAGCAGTTCTTC.

The chain joins TRBV3-1 to TRBJ2-4; D not certain. Trimming shortened V by 0 bases and J by 3 bases, and 6 bases separated the two germline ends. Germline CDR1 and CDR2: LGHDT and YNNKEL (reference sequence). The CDR3 contains 14 residues. CDR3 nucleotides: TGTGCCAGCAGCCAAGAGATCAGCAAAAACATTCAGTACTTC. This codes for CASSQEISKNIQYF.

The rearrangement links TRBV11-1 to TRBJ2-1; D is perhaps TRBD1 (7 bases). Per germline, CDR1 SGHAT and CDR2 FQDESV (reference sequence). The CDR3 has 16 amino acids. V dropped 4 bases and J dropped 7 bases, with 20 bases sitting between them. The DNA for the CDR3 is TGTGCCAGCAGCTCCCAGGAGACTAGGGGGCGGAATGAGCAGTTCTTC. Amino acids: CASSSQETRGRNEQFF. The variable domain in full, completed from reference TRBV11-1 and TRBJ2-1, reads EAEVAQSPRYKITEKSQAVAFWCDPISGHATLYWYRQILGQGPELLVQFQDESVVDDSQLPKDRFSAERLKGVDSTLKIQPAELGDSAMYLCASSSQETRGRNEQFFGPGTRLTVL.

The CDR3 nucleotides are TGTGCCAGCAGCTCTTGGACAGGGAACCAAGAGACCCAGTACTTC. Amino acid sequence: CASSSWTGNQETQYF. The genes are TRBV5-6 and TRBJ2-5; 8 bases are a match to TRBD1. This CDR3 has 15 residues. Germline V gene sequence: CDR1 SGHDT, CDR2 YYEEEE. Trimming removed 3 bases from V and 0 bases from J; junction bases left unmatched: 4.

The chain carries TRBV20-1 and TRBJ1-5, with D hard to call. Looked up from germline, CDR1 is DFQATT and CDR2 is SNEGSKA (reference sequence). The V end was cut by 0 bases, the J end by 4 bases, with 16 bases between. The CDR3 runs to 16 residues. CDR3 region: CSARDISGAGNQPQHF. CDR3 coding DNA: TGCAGTGCTAGAGATATCTCCGGAGCGGGAAATCAGCCCCAGCATTTT.